These 21 T cell receptor beta chains were sequenced from one sample in a study of T cells in localized non-small cell lung cancer. Here immunoSEQ multiplex PCR was the method, and the copy in TCRdb shows in-frame clones only, minus some. The repertoire holds 50,000 to 60,000 clones, 80% seen once, with 4.5% to 5.5% in the top ten. The specimen comprised PBMCs, sampled before any cancer treatment. Every receptor here comes from a woman aged 40 to 75 with stage II lung adenocarcinoma.

CDR3 bases: TGTGCCAGCAGCCCCAGACAGGGGGGGAACACTGAAGCTTTCTTT. Protein: CASSPRQGGNTEAFF. J is TRBJ1-1 and V is TRBV7-9, with 9 bases matching TRBD1. The CDR3 has 15 amino acids. CDR1 SEHNR and CDR2 FQNEAQ come from the germline V gene (reference sequence). V was clipped by 5 bases and J by 1 base; unmatched bases: 5.

The CDR3 DNA reads TGTGCCTGGAGTGTGGATGTGAGCAATCAGCCCCAGCATTTT. Translation gives CAWSVDVSNQPQHF. The V gene is TRBV30, the J gene TRBJ1-5; D uncertain. Germline CDR1 GTSNPN, CDR2 SVGIG (reference sequence). The CDR3 runs to 14 residues. V lost 0 bases and J 1 base, leaving 7 bases between the germline ends.

This chain links TRBV6-5 with TRBJ1-1; no clear D gene. CDR3 length: 14 residues. CDR1 MNHEY and CDR2 SVGAGI come from the germline V gene. Trimming left V 7 bases short and J 1 base short, with 13 bases between. The CDR3 bases are TGTGCCAGCACCCCGAGGAGGGAGAACACTGAAGCTTTCTTT. It translates to CASTPRRENTEAFF.

This clone was observed a few times. The V call is TRBV10-3, the J call TRBJ2-7, with D possibly called TRBD1 or TRBD2 (5 bases each). The CDR3 contains 12 residues. The germline V gene has CDR1 ENHRY and CDR2 SYGVKD. Trimming pared 10 bases from V and 7 bases from J, leaving 17 bases between. DNA of the CDR3: TGTGCCAGCCTAGGGACCCAAGAAGAGCAGTACTTC. Residues: CASLGTQEEQYF.

This chain connects TRBV19 to TRBJ2-7; 7 positions match TRBD1. The CDR3 has 13 residues. After removal of 9 bases from V and 3 bases from J, the junction contained 8 bases not matched to a gene. Germline-derived CDR1 and CDR2 are LNHDA and SQIVND (reference sequence). CDR3 nucleotides: TGTGCCAGCCAGAGGACAGGAAGCTACGAGCAGTACTTC. This encodes CASQRTGSYEQYF.

The rearrangement joins TRBV7-9 to TRBJ2-3, with 9 nucleotides matching TRBD2. The ends lost 3 bases at V and 0 bases at J; junction bases unmatched: 4. The CDR3 extends over 16 amino acids. Germline CDR1 is SEHNR and CDR2 is FQNEAQ (reference sequence). The CDR3 loop is CASSFATSGSTDTQYF. The CDR3 DNA reads TGTGCCAGCAGCTTTGCGACTAGCGGAAGCACAGATACGCAGTATTTT.

A word on this clone: Within the sample, other DNA sequences also encode this same CDR3. The rearrangement links TRBV9 to TRBJ2-2; 14 nucleotides align to TRBD2. Losses at the gene ends were 3 bases for V and 1 base for J; bases not matched to a gene: 2. The V gene's germline CDR1 is SGDLS and CDR2 YYNGEE. The CDR3 is 17 amino acids. This chain's CDR3 is CASSAGLAGGNTGELFF. The CDR3 DNA sequence: TGTGCCAGCAGCGCTGGACTAGCGGGGGGGAACACCGGGGAGCTGTTTTTT.

CDR3 loop: CASSPEGATGQGAFF. The CDR3 region has the DNA TGTGCCAGCTCACCCGAGGGGGCCACCGGACAAGGAGCTTTCTTT. The chain has TRBV18 and TRBJ1-1; 7 positions match TRBD1. CDR1 KGHSH and CDR2 LQKENI come from the germline V gene. The V segment lost 3 bases and the J segment 10 bases; nucleotides outside the gene matches: 14. The CDR3 totals 15 residues.

V usage is TRBV9 and J usage is TRBJ1-2; a weak D match, TRBD1 (6 bases). V gave up 4 bases and J gave up 8 bases, with 27 bases separating them. Germline lookup yields CDR1 SGDLS and CDR2 YYNGEE. This CDR3 is 17 amino acids long. The CDR3: CASSILRRDTSSEGYTF. As DNA, the CDR3 is TGTGCCAGCAGCATCCTCCGCCGGGACACAAGTTCGGAGGGCTACACCTTC.

The rearrangement joins TRBV4-1 to TRBJ1-4; D gene unclear. V gave up 8 bases and J gave up 8 bases, with 15 bases separating them. CDR3 length: 13 residues. Germline V CDR1 and CDR2: MGHRA, YSYEKL. CDR3 bases: TGCGCCAGCTCCCTAGCCTCCCGAGAAAAACTGTTTTTT. Translation: CASSLASREKLFF.

The J gene is TRBJ2-3, the V gene TRBV9; D is ambiguous. The CDR3 runs 12 residues. V lost 3 bases and J 4 bases, leaving 6 bases between the germline ends. CDR1 SGDLS and CDR2 YYNGEE come from the germline V gene. DNA for the CDR3: TGTGCCAGCAGCGGGTCGGCAGATACGCAGTATTTT. Translating gives CASSGSADTQYF.

The chain joins TRBV6-1 to TRBJ1-4; D gene uncertain. The CDR3 extends over 15 amino acids. CDR1 MNHNS and CDR2 SASEGT come from the germline V gene. Between the trimmed V and J ends, which lost 1 base and 7 bases, there was a span of 13 bases. CDR3 in DNA: TGTGCCAGCAGTGAAGGTTGGGGTTTAAGTGAAAAACTGTTTTTT. Translating gives CASSEGWGLSEKLFF.

The chain is built from TRBV5-4 and TRBJ1-1, with 9 bases that match TRBD1. Germline CDR1 reads SGHNT; CDR2 reads YYREEE (reference sequence). CDR3 length: 14 residues. The trim removed 4 bases at V and 4 bases at J, leaving 5 bases unmatched. CDR3 protein: CASSPGTGTTEAFF. The CDR3 DNA reads TGTGCCAGCAGCCCCGGGACAGGGACCACTGAAGCTTTCTTT.

The rearrangement uses TRBV5-1 and TRBJ2-1, with 7 positions matching TRBD1. The CDR3 is made up of 15 amino acids. CDR1 SGHRS and CDR2 YFSETQ come from the germline V gene. J gave up 5 bases and V 0 bases, and 5 bases lay outside the gene matches. This CDR3 is CASSLAGQNHNEQFF. For the CDR3, the DNA is TGCGCCAGCAGCTTGGCGGGACAGAATCACAATGAGCAGTTCTTC. The full variable domain, its missing parts supplied by reference TRBV5-1 and TRBJ2-1, is KAGVTQTPRYLIKTRGQQVTLSCSPISGHRSVSWYQQTPGQGLQFLFEYFSETQRNKGNFPGRFSGRQFSNSRSEMNVSTLELGDSALYLCASSLAGQNHNEQFFGPGTRLTVL.

J is TRBJ1-1 and V is TRBV7-6; D is possibly TRBD1 (5 bases). CDR1 SGHVS and CDR2 FNYEAQ come from the germline V gene. The CDR3 has 17 amino acids. Trimming took 3 bases from V and 4 from J, leaving 21 bases between them. CDR3 protein: CASSFSSGAVWGTEAFF. In DNA, the CDR3 is TGTGCCAGCAGCTTCTCTAGTGGGGCCGTTTGGGGCACTGAAGCTTTCTTT.

In this sample, this clone turned up a few times. This sequence joins TRBV9 and TRBJ2-5; D possibly uses TRBD1 or TRBD2 (6 bases each). Germline V CDR1 and CDR2: SGDLS, YYNGEE. The CDR3 is 15 amino acids. V was pared by 4 bases and J by 5 bases, with 18 bases between. The CDR3 sequence is CASSPFWGAGETQYF. CDR3 nucleotide sequence: TGTGCCAGCAGCCCCTTTTGGGGGGCGGGGGAGACCCAGTACTTC.

The genes are TRBV5-1 and TRBJ2-7; 7 nucleotides match TRBD1. Germline V lookup: CDR1 SGHRS, CDR2 YFSETQ. The CDR3 contains 16 residues. V shed 3 bases, J shed 0 bases, and the junction held 9 bases outside the gene matches. The CDR3 spells CASSWPQGVSSYEQYF. The DNA of the CDR3 is TGCGCCAGCAGCTGGCCTCAGGGGGTTAGCTCCTACGAGCAGTACTTC.

The chain carries TRBV9 and TRBJ1-1; TRBD1 might be the D (6 bases). The CDR3 totals 15 residues. The V end was cut by 2 bases, the J end by 5 bases, with 16 bases between. Germline V CDR1 and CDR2: SGDLS, YYNGEE. This CDR3 reads CASSVSGARETEAFF. The CDR3 DNA sequence: TGTGCCAGCAGCGTCTCAGGGGCGAGGGAAACTGAAGCTTTCTTT. The full variable domain, with the rest looked up from reference TRBV9 and TRBJ1-1, is DSGVTQTPKHLITATGQRVTLRCSPRSGDLSVYWYQQSLDQGLQFLIQYYNGEERAKGNILERFSAQQFPDLHSELNLSSLELGDSALYFCASSVSGARETEAFFGQGTRLTVV.

This chain connects TRBV30 to TRBJ1-5; D gene uncertain. V was clipped by 2 bases and J by 0 bases, with 11 bases between them. Germline loops: CDR1 GTSNPN, CDR2 SVGIG (reference sequence). This CDR3 has 15 amino acids. The CDR3 coding sequence is TGTGCCTGGAGTAGAGGGCTGTATAGCAATCAGCCCCAGCATTTT. It specifies CAWSRGLYSNQPQHF.

The gene calls are TRBV27 and TRBJ1-5; D remains ambiguous. The germline V gene has CDR1 MNHEY and CDR2 SMNVEV (reference sequence). The CDR3 covers 14 residues. With 5 bases removed from V and 0 bases from J, the gap between germline ends came to 8 bases. This chain's CDR3 is CASSPLSSNQPQHF. The CDR3 DNA follows: TGTGCCAGCAGTCCCCTCAGTAGCAATCAGCCCCAGCATTTT.

This clone was detected a few times. This chain connects TRBV9 to TRBJ1-2; no clear D gene. Trimming cost V 3 bases and J 8 bases, with 11 bases left between them. CDR1 and CDR2 from the germline V gene are SGDLS and YYNGEE. The CDR3 has 12 residues. The CDR3 reads CASSEGFGGYTF. The CDR3 DNA sequence: TGTGCCAGCAGCGAGGGATTCGGGGGCTACACCTTC. Looking up the rest from reference TRBV9 and TRBJ1-2 gives the full variable domain: DSGVTQTPKHLITATGQRVTLRCSPRSGDLSVYWYQQSLDQGLQFLIQYYNGEERAKGNILERFSAQQFPDLHSELNLSSLELGDSALYFCASSEGFGGYTFGSGTRLTVV.